This T cell receptor (beta chain) was identified during a study of blood T cell repertoires in COVID-19. Whole-study context: Both acute and convalescent COVID-19 samples were obtained from the United States, Italy and Spain. The cDNA or gDNA used as material had been derived from T cells, B-cell-depleted T cells, or PBMCs.

TCRdb keeps only in-frame clones here, not all; method: immunoSEQ multiplex PCR. The table records approximately 200,000 clones, less than 90% of them present only once. This CDR3 has 14 amino acids. Trimming cost V 3 bases and J 6 bases; bases outside gene matches: 7. CDR1 and CDR2 (germline): LGHDT, YNNKEL (reference sequence). The receptor was derived from a woman aged 45-65 years with acute or convalescent COVID-19. Sequenced input: peripheral blood. The chain joins TRBV3-1 (or the pseudogene TRBV3-2) to TRBJ1-2, with TRBD1 matching 7 bases. The CDR3 loop is CASSQGTARNGYTF. The CDR3 DNA reads as TGTGCCAGCAGCCAGGGGACAGCCAGAAATGGCTACACCTTC.